The sequence of this TCR beta chain was determined in a study of identical twins. Study-level points and caveats: With monozygotic twins, out-of-frame TCR alpha sharing exceeded what models estimated. These conclusions were based on statistical analysis (cross-sectional, not following the same donors).

Concerning this clonotype: Antigen specificity is unknown.

Germline V gene lookup returns CDR1 DFQATT and CDR2 SNEGSKA (reference sequence). This CDR3 is built from 12 residues. Trimming removed 3 bases from V and 2 bases from J, with 6 bases in between. Unique molecular identifiers were in the cDNA, with template-switch universal primer binding. A single record per CDR3 protein comes from TCRdb applying MiXCR to the 5' RACE reads. The sample lists around 280,000 distinct CDR3 sequences; approximately 8.5% were seen once. Healthy Caucasians alone served as donors. These same records also appear under a second study, on yellow fever vaccine responses in identical twins.

The sequenced sample was memory (CD45RO+) T cells sorted from blood. The sequence was obtained from a woman younger than 30 in good health. V usage is TRBV20-1 and J usage is TRBJ2-3; D is undetermined. CDR3 amino acids: CSARRYTDTQYF. CDR3 coding DNA: TGCAGTGCTAGGAGATACACAGATACGCAGTATTTT.